The 27 T cell receptor beta chains listed next were all sequenced from one sample in a study of blood T cell repertoires in COVID-19. The repertoire was sequenced with immunoSEQ multiplex PCR; TCRdb's copy has only in-frame clones and lacks some. The sample carries roughly 190,000 clones, around nine tenths recorded once. Sequencing input: peripheral blood. The receptors come from a man aged 18 to 30 with active or convalescent COVID-19.

This chain uses TRBV10-3 with TRBJ2-2; TRBD1 matches at 7 bases. Germline CDR1 is ENHRY and CDR2 is SYGVKD. This CDR3 is built from 14 residues. After removal of 8 bases from V and 1 base from J, the junction contained 4 bases not matched to a gene. The CDR3 here is CAIEGQRNTGELFF. The CDR3, as DNA: TGTGCCATCGAGGGACAGAGGAACACCGGGGAGCTGTTTTTT.

The chain carries TRBV25-1 and TRBJ1-5, with D tentatively TRBD1 (6 bases). The CDR3 runs to 16 residues. V lost 4 bases and J 1 base, leaving 14 bases between the germline ends. CDR1 and CDR2 (germline): MGHDK, SYGVNS. CDR3 region: CASSAGGGGSNQPQHF. The CDR3 bases are TGTGCCAGCAGTGCCGGAGGGGGGGGGAGCAATCAGCCCCAGCATTTT. Full variable domain (missing parts from reference TRBV25-1 and TRBJ1-5): EADIYQTPRYLVIGTGKKITLECSQTMGHDKMYWYQQDPGMELHLIHYSYGVNSTEKGDLSSESTVSRIRTEHFPLTLESARPSHTSQYLCASSAGGGGSNQPQHFGDGTRLSIL.

V is TRBV11-1 and J is TRBJ1-2; 9 nucleotides match TRBD1. Germline CDR1 is SGHAT and CDR2 is FQDESV (reference sequence). The CDR3 spans 14 residues. J was trimmed by 4 bases and V by 5 bases; bases with no gene match: 5. The CDR3 DNA is TGTGCCAGCAGCCGTGGACAGGGGATCTATGGCTACACCTTC. It specifies CASSRGQGIYGYTF.

This clone has more than one count but fewer than ten. The chain has TRBV2 and TRBJ2-7, with 7 bases aligning to TRBD1. From germline, CDR1 is SNHLY and CDR2 FYNNEI. This CDR3 has 14 amino acids. V lost 4 bases to trimming and J lost 2 bases; unmatched junction nucleotides: 5. The CDR3 reads CASSGDRVTYEQYF. The CDR3 DNA reads as TGTGCCAGCAGTGGAGACAGGGTGACCTACGAGCAGTACTTC. The full variable domain, rest sourced from reference TRBV2 and TRBJ2-7, is EPEVTQTPSHQVTQMGQEVILRCVPISNHLYFYWYRQILGQKVEFLVSFYNNEISEKSEIFDDQFSVERPDGSNFTLKIRSTKLEDSAMYFCASSGDRVTYEQYFGPGTRLTVT.

J is TRBJ2-4 and V is TRBV15; TRBD2 might be the D (6 bases). Germline CDR1 reads LNHNV; CDR2 reads YYDKDF (reference sequence). The CDR3 has 16 amino acids. V was cut by 0 bases and J by 0 bases, with 9 bases left in between. CDR3 amino acids: CATSRDLEGAKNIQYF. CDR3 DNA sequence: TGTGCCACCAGCAGAGATTTGGAGGGAGCCAAAAACATTCAGTACTTC.

The chain employs TRBV7-2 and TRBJ2-1, with a possible D match to TRBD1 (8 bases). Germline assignment: CDR1 SGHTA and CDR2 FQGNSA. CDR3 length equals 18 residues. Between the trimmed V and J ends, which lost 1 base and 1 base, there was a span of 17 bases. In DNA, the CDR3 is TGTGCCAGCAGCTTAGAGCGGGACAGGCTCCTTTCCTACAATGAGCAGTTCTTC. This translates into CASSLERDRLLSYNEQFF.

This clone has only one observation. Other DNA sequences in the same sample also yield this CDR3. V is TRBV10-3 and J is TRBJ1-1; D might be TRBD1 (5 bases). CDR3 length: 13 amino acids. V gave up 4 bases and J gave up 1 base, with 7 bases separating them. Germline CDR1 is ENHRY and CDR2 is SYGVKD. CDR3 DNA: TGTGCCATCAGTGTTCAGGGGAACACTGAAGCTTTCTTT. It codes for CAISVQGNTEAFF.

The chain is built from TRBV7-9 and TRBJ1-4; 9 bases align to TRBD1. CDR3 size: 16 residues. CDR1 and CDR2 from the germline V gene are SEHNR and FQNEAQ (reference sequence). The ends lost 5 bases at V and 6 bases at J; junction bases unmatched: 10. The CDR3 coding sequence is TGTGCCAGCAGCCCGAAAGGGACAGGGATAGATGAAAAACTGTTTTTT. This gives the protein CASSPKGTGIDEKLFF.

DNA for the CDR3: TGTGCCAGCACGTCAGGCTCATGGCAGCTCAACACTGAAGCTTTCTTT. Its translation is CASTSGSWQLNTEAFF. The chain carries TRBV2 and TRBJ1-1, with unresolved D. Trimming pared 7 bases from V and 2 bases from J, leaving 20 bases between. The germline V gene encodes CDR1 SNHLY and CDR2 FYNNEI. The CDR3 is 16 residues long.

This clone was seen a single time. This chain uses TRBV4-3 with TRBJ2-1, with 7 nucleotides matching TRBD2. The V and J ends lost 0 bases and 4 bases, in that order; junction bases with no gene match: 12. Germline CDR1 reads LGHNA; CDR2 reads YSLEER. This CDR3 region has 18 residues. The CDR3 DNA is TGCGCCAGCAGCCAAGATGTTCCCTTTAGCGGGTTTTACAATGAGCAGTTCTTC. Translating it yields CASSQDVPFSGFYNEQFF.

The chain couples TRBV18 to TRBJ2-3; 7 nucleotides match TRBD2. There are 14 residues in the CDR3. J was trimmed by 5 bases and V by 2 bases; bases with no gene match: 4. Germline CDR1 reads KGHSH; CDR2 reads LQKENI. The CDR3 sequence: CASSPVAGEDTQYF. DNA of the CDR3: TGTGCCAGCTCACCAGTGGCGGGAGAAGATACGCAGTATTTT.

The chain employs TRBV27 and TRBJ2-3, with TRBD1 matching over 8 bases. Germline CDR1 is MNHEY and CDR2 is SMNVEV (reference sequence). There are 17 residues in the CDR3. Trimming at V came to 6 bases and at J to 0 bases, leaving 11 bases not matched to a gene. CDR3 nucleotide sequence: TGTGCCAGCAGCTTCGACTTTGGGACAGGAAGCACAGATACGCAGTATTTT. This gives the protein CASSFDFGTGSTDTQYF.

V gene TRBV4-1 combines with J gene TRBJ1-2, with 10 bases fitting TRBD1. The V segment lost 0 bases and the J segment 5 bases; nucleotides outside the gene matches: 9. The CDR3 consists of 17 residues. Germline V gene lookup returns CDR1 MGHRA and CDR2 YSYEKL. CDR3 residues: CASSQDGAGQGFYGYTF. DNA of the CDR3: TGCGCCAGCAGCCAAGACGGGGCGGGACAGGGGTTTTATGGCTACACCTTC.

This rearrangement joins TRBV5-1 to TRBJ1-1, with TRBD1 matching over 10 bases. Per germline, CDR1 SGHRS and CDR2 YFSETQ. V gave up 3 bases and J gave up 5 bases; unmatched junction bases: 4. The CDR3 extends over 14 amino acids. CDR3 loop: CASSSGTGATEAFF. The CDR3, as DNA: TGCGCCAGCAGCTCCGGGACAGGGGCTACTGAAGCTTTCTTT.

This sequence joins TRBV27 and TRBJ2-7; tentative D call: TRBD2 (5 bases). The germline V and J ends were trimmed by 6 bases and 0 bases, with 15 bases remaining between them. The CDR3 sequence is 15 residues long. Germline CDR1 and CDR2: MNHEY and SMNVEV (reference sequence). The CDR3 region is CASSRSGLYSYEQYF. The CDR3 DNA reads TGTGCCAGCAGCCGAAGCGGCCTATACTCCTACGAGCAGTACTTC.

The gene calls are TRBV20-1 and TRBJ1-1, with 7 bases matching TRBD1. V was clipped by 5 bases and J by 8 bases; unmatched bases: 5. The CDR3 spans 11 residues. Per germline, CDR1 DFQATT and CDR2 SNEGSKA (reference sequence). CDR3 in amino acids: CSALDRVEAFF. The CDR3 nucleotides are TGCAGTGCTCTAGACAGGGTCGAAGCTTTCTTT.

CDR3 sequence (DNA): TGTGCCACCAGTGGACAGGGGAATCAGCCCCAGCATTTT. Protein sequence: CATSGQGNQPQHF. V usage is TRBV24-1 and J usage is TRBJ1-5; 8 bases line up with TRBD1. The V segment lost 5 bases and the J segment 4 bases; nucleotides outside the gene matches: 0. This CDR3 is built from 13 residues. The V gene's germline CDR1 is KGHDR and CDR2 SFDVKD.

This clone appeared once. V gene TRBV12-5 combines with J gene TRBJ1-2; D not resolved. Germline CDR1 reads LGHNT; CDR2 reads FRNRAP. This CDR3 is built from 18 residues. The V gene lost 0 bases and the J gene lost 2 bases, with 19 bases spanning the gap. CDR3 sequence reads: CASGLVPAETLNNYGYTF. For the CDR3, the DNA is TGTGCTAGTGGTTTGGTACCCGCGGAGACTCTGAACAACTATGGCTACACCTTC.

V gene TRBV25-1 combines with J gene TRBJ1-1; D is uncertain. This CDR3 is built from 14 residues. Trimming took off 6 bases at V and 1 base at J, with 12 bases between the two ends. Germline V lookup: CDR1 MGHDK, CDR2 SYGVNS. In DNA form, the CDR3 reads TGTGCCAGCAGGAGGGATTACGGGAACACTGAAGCTTTCTTT. Its translation is CASRRDYGNTEAFF.

The V call is TRBV13, the J call TRBJ2-2; D might be TRBD2 (6 bases). Germline loops: CDR1 PRHDT, CDR2 FYEKMQ (reference sequence). V dropped 1 base and J dropped 6 bases, with 15 bases sitting between them. This CDR3 has 16 residues. The DNA for the CDR3 is TGTGCCAGCAGCTTAGTGACGGGAGCGGCCCCCGGGGAGCTGTTTTTT. It encodes CASSLVTGAAPGELFF.

The V and J genes are TRBV9 and TRBJ2-7, with a possible D match to TRBD2 (6 bases). Germline assignment: CDR1 SGDLS and CDR2 YYNGEE. The CDR3 contains 14 residues. V was clipped by 0 bases and J by 3 bases, with 10 bases between them. The CDR3 region is CASSVGDSGYEQYF. CDR3 nucleotide sequence: TGTGCCAGCAGCGTAGGTGATAGCGGCTACGAGCAGTACTTC.

V usage is TRBV7-2 and J usage is TRBJ1-6, with 8 nucleotides matching TRBD1. Germline CDR1 reads SGHTA; CDR2 reads FQGNSA. The CDR3 runs to 17 residues. With 4 bases clipped from V and 6 bases from J, the junction kept 11 bases outside the gene matches. DNA of the CDR3: TGTGCCAGCAGCTCCCAGAGGACAGGGTTTGGTAATTCACCCCTCCACTTT. Translated, it gives CASSSQRTGFGNSPLHF. Together with reference TRBV7-2 and TRBJ1-6, the CDR3 gives the full variable domain: GAGVSQSPSNKVTEKGKDVELRCDPISGHTALYWYRQSLGQGLEFLIYFQGNSAPDKSGLPSDRFSAERTGGSVSTLTIQRTQQEDSAVYLCASSSQRTGFGNSPLHFGNGTRLTVT.

The chain uses TRBV4-2 and TRBJ1-4, with 7 bases identical to TRBD1. V lost 0 bases, J lost 7 bases, and 8 bases stayed unmatched. There are 16 residues in the CDR3. CDR1 and CDR2 (germline): LGHNA, YNFKEQ. CDR3 nucleotides: TGTGCCAGCAGCCAAGAACGGGGGCAGGGGGTTGAAAAACTGTTTTTT. Encoded protein: CASSQERGQGVEKLFF.

The chain employs TRBV9 and TRBJ2-1, with D possibly TRBD2 on 6 matching bases. Between the trimmed V and J ends, which lost 4 bases and 7 bases, there was a span of 18 bases. The CDR3 runs to 15 residues. In germline, CDR1 is SGDLS, CDR2 YYNGEE. Here the CDR3 reads CASSSGDPRVNEQFF. Written as DNA, the CDR3 is TGTGCCAGCAGCTCGGGGGACCCTAGGGTAAATGAGCAGTTCTTC.

This chain uses TRBV7-2 with TRBJ2-3; D is uncertain. The CDR3 runs 14 residues. The germline CDR1 and CDR2 sequences are SGHTA and FQGNSA. V was pared by 1 base and J by 0 bases, with 5 bases between. For the CDR3, the DNA is TGTGCCAGCAGCTTAGTGCGGAGCACAGATACGCAGTATTTT. Translating gives CASSLVRSTDTQYF.

This chain uses TRBV6-1 with TRBJ1-5; a possible D gene is TRBD1 (5 bases). Germline CDR1 reads MNHNS; CDR2 reads SASEGT. Trimming shortened V by 1 base and J by 1 base, and 11 bases separated the two germline ends. The CDR3 is 16 residues long. In DNA, the CDR3 is TGTGCCAGCAGTGAAGTCCGGGGGAGGAGCAATCAGCCCCAGCATTTT. It translates to CASSEVRGRSNQPQHF.

The rearrangement joins TRBV3-1 (or the pseudogene TRBV3-2) to TRBJ2-3, with 9 bases identical to TRBD2. The ends lost 0 bases at V and 0 bases at J; junction bases unmatched: 1. The CDR3 totals 16 residues. The V gene's germline CDR1 is LGHDT and CDR2 YNNKEL (reference sequence). The CDR3 DNA is TGTGCCAGCAGCCAAGATACTAGCGGGAGCACAGATACGCAGTATTTT. Amino acid sequence: CASSQDTSGSTDTQYF.